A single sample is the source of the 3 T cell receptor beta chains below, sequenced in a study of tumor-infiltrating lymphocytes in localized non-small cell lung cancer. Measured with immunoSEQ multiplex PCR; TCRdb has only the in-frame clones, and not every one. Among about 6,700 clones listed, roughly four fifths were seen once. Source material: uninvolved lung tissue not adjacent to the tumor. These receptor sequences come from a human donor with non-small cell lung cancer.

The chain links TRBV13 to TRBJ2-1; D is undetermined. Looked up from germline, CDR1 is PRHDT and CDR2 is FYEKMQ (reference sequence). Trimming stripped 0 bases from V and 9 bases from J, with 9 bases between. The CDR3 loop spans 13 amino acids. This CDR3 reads CASSLGQFVEQFF. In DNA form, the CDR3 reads TGTGCCAGCAGCTTAGGACAGTTCGTTGAGCAGTTCTTC.

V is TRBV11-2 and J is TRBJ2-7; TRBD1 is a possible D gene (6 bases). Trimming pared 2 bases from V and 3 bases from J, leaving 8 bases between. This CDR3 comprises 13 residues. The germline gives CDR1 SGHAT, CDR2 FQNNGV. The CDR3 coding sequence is TGTGCCAGCAGCTTACAGGACAGCTACGAGCAGTACTTC. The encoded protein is CASSLQDSYEQYF.

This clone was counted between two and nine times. The chain's CDR3 is CASSRDILAGGRYNEQFF. CDR3 coding DNA: TGTGCCAGCAGTCGGGACATTTTAGCGGGAGGACGGTACAATGAGCAGTTCTTC. The V call is TRBV28, the J call TRBJ2-1, with 10 bases matching TRBD2. This CDR3 is 18 amino acids long. Germline CDR1 and CDR2: MDHEN and SYDVKM. V lost 5 bases to trimming and J lost 4 bases; unmatched junction nucleotides: 14.